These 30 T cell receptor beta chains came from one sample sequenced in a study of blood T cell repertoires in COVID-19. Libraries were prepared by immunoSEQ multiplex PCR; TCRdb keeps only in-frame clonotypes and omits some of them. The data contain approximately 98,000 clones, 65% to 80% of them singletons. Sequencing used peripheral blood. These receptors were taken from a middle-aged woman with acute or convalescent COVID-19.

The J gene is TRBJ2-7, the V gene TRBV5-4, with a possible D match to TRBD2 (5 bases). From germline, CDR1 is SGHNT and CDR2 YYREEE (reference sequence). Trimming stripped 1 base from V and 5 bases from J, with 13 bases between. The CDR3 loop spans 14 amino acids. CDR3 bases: TGTGCCAGCAGCTTGTCCCGGGAAAGGGACGAGCAGTACTTC. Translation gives CASSLSRERDEQYF.

CDR3 residues: CASSQDRTGDYGYTF. In DNA form, the CDR3 reads TGTGCCAGCAGCCAGGACAGGACAGGGGATTATGGCTACACCTTC. The V and J genes are TRBV3-1 (or the pseudogene TRBV3-2) and TRBJ1-2; 9 positions match TRBD1. Germline V gives CDR1 LGHDT, CDR2 YNNKEL (reference sequence). V was pared by 3 bases and J by 5 bases, with 7 bases of the junction left unmatched. The CDR3 totals 15 residues.

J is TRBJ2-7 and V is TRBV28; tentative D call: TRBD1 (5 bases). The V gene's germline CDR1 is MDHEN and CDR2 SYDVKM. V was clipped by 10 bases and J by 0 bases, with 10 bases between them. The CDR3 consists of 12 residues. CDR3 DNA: TGTGCCATCCAGACAGCCTCCTACGAGCAGTACTTC. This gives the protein CAIQTASYEQYF.

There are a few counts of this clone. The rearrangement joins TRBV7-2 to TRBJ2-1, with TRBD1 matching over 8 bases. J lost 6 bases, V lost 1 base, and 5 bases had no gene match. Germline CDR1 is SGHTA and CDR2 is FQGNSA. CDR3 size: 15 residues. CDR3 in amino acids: CASSLDHQGANEQFF. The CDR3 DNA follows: TGTGCCAGCAGCTTAGACCATCAGGGGGCCAATGAGCAGTTCTTC.

The CDR3 region is CASSPGLPAYNEQFF. As DNA, the CDR3 is TGTGCCAGCAGCCCGGGACTACCGGCCTACAATGAGCAGTTCTTC. The chain couples TRBV7-2 to TRBJ2-1; 7 bases are a match to TRBD2. The J segment lost 2 bases and the V segment lost 5 bases, leaving 6 bases of the junction unmatched. The germline V gene has CDR1 SGHTA and CDR2 FQGNSA. The CDR3 spans 15 residues.

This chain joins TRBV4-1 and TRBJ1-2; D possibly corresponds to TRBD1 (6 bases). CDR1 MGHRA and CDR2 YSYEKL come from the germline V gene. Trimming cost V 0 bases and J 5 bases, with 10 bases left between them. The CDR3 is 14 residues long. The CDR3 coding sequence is TGCGCCAGCAGCCAAGATGGACAGTCTTATGGCTACACCTTC. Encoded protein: CASSQDGQSYGYTF.

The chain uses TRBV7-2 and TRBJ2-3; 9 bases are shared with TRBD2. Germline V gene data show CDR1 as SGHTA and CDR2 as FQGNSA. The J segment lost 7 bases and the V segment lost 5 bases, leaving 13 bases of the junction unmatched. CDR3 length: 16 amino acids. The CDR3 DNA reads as TGTGCCAGCAGCATCCCGGGGCGGGGGGGGCTGAATACGCAGTATTTT. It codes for CASSIPGRGGLNTQYF. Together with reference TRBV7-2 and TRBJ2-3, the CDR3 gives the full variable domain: GAGVSQSPSNKVTEKGKDVELRCDPISGHTALYWYRQSLGQGLEFLIYFQGNSAPDKSGLPSDRFSAERTGGSVSTLTIQRTQQEDSAVYLCASSIPGRGGLNTQYFGPGTRLTVL.

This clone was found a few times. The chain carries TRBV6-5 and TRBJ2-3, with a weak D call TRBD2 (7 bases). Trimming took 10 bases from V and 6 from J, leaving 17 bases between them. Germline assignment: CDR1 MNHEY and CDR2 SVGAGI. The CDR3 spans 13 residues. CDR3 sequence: CATARGRGDTQYF. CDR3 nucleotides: TGTGCCACAGCGCGGGGGCGCGGGGATACGCAGTATTTT.

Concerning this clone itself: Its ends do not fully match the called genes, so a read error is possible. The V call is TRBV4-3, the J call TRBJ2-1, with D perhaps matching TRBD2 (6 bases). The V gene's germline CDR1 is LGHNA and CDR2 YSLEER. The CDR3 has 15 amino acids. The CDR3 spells CASSQDWDSNNEQFF. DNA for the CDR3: TGCGCCAGCAGCCAAGATTGGGACTCCAACAATGAGCAGTTCTTC.

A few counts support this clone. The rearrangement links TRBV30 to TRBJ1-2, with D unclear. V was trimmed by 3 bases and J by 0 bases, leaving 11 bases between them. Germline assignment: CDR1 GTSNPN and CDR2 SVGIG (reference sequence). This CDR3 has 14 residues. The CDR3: CAWRYGYSNYGYTF. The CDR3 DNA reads TGTGCCTGGAGATATGGTTACTCTAACTATGGCTACACCTTC.

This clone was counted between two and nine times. CDR3 nucleotide sequence: TGTGCCATCAGTGTGGACAGGGAGCCTGGAAACACCATATATTTT. Protein sequence: CAISVDREPGNTIYF. The J gene is TRBJ1-3, the V gene TRBV10-3, with TRBD1 matching over 8 bases. This CDR3 is 15 amino acids long. The germline gives CDR1 ENHRY, CDR2 SYGVKD. J gave up 2 bases and V 4 bases, and 4 bases lay outside the gene matches.

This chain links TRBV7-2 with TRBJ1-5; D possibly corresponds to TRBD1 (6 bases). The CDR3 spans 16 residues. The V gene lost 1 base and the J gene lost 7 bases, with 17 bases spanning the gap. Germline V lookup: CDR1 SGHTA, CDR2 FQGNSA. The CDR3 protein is CASSLGSGVMEQPQHF. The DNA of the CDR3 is TGTGCCAGCAGCTTAGGGTCAGGGGTAATGGAGCAGCCCCAGCATTTT.

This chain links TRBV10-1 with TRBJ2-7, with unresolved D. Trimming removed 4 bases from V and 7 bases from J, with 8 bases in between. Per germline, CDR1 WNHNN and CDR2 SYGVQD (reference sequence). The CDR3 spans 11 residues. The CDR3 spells CASSATREQYF. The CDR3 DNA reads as TGCGCCAGCAGTGCAACGAGGGAGCAGTACTTC.

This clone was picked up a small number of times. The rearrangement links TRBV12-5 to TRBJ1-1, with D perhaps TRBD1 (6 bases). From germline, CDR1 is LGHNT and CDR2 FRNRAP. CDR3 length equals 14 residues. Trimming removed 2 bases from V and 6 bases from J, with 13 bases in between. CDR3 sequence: CASGLSTGISEAFF. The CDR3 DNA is TGTGCTAGTGGTTTGTCAACAGGGATCTCTGAAGCTTTCTTT.

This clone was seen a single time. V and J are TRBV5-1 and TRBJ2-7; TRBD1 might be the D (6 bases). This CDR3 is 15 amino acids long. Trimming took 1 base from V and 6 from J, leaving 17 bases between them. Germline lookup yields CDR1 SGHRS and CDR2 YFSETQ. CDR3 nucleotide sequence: TGCGCCAGCAGCTTGCAAGGTCAGGGGAATCGCGAGCAGTACTTC. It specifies CASSLQGQGNREQYF.

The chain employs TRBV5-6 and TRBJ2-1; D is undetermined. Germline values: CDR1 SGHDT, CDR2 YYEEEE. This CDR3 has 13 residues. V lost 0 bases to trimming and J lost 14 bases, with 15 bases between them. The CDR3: CASSLVGDSPKFF. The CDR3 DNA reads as TGTGCCAGCAGCTTGGTGGGCGATTCCCCCAAGTTCTTC. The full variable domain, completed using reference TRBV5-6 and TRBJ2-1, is DAGVTQSPTHLIKTRGQQVTLRCSPKSGHDTVSWYQQALGQGPQFIFQYYEEEERQRGNFPDRFSGHQFPNYSSELNVNALLLGDSALYLCASSLVGDSPKFFGPGTRLTVL.

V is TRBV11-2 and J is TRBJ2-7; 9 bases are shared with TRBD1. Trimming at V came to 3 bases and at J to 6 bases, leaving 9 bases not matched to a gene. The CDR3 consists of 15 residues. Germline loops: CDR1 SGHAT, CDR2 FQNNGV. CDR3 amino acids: CASSFSDRGSGEQYF. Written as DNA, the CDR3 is TGTGCCAGCAGCTTCTCGGACAGGGGAAGTGGCGAGCAGTACTTC.

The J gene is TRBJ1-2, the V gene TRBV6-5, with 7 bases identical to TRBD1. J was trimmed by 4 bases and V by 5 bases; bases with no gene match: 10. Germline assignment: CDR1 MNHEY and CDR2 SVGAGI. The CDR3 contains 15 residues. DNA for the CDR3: TGTGCCAGCAGTCTCGTAACGGGACAGTCCTATGGCTACACCTTC. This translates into CASSLVTGQSYGYTF.

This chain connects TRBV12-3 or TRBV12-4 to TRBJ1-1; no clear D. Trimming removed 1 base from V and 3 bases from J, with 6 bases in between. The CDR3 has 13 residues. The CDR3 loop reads CASSLEADTEAFF. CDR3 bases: TGTGCCAGCAGTTTAGAAGCGGACACTGAAGCTTTCTTT.

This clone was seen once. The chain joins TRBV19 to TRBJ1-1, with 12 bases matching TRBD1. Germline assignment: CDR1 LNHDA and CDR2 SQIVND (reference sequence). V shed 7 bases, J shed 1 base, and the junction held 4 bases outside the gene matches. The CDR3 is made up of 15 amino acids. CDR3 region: CASKWDRGPNTEAFF. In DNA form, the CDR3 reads TGTGCCAGTAAGTGGGACAGGGGGCCGAACACTGAAGCTTTCTTT.

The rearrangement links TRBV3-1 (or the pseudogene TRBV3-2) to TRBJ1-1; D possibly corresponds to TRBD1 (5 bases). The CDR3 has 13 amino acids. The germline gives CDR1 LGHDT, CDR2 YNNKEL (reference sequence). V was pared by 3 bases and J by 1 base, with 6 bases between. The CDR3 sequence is CASSHQGNTEAFF. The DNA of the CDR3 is TGTGCCAGCAGCCATCAGGGGAACACTGAAGCTTTCTTT.

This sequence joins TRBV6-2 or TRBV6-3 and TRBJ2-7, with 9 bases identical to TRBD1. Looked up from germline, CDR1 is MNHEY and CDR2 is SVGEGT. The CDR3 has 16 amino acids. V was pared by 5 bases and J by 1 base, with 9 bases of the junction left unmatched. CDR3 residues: CASSGGQGTFSYEQYF. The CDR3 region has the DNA TGTGCCAGCAGTGGGGGACAGGGAACCTTTTCCTACGAGCAGTACTTC.

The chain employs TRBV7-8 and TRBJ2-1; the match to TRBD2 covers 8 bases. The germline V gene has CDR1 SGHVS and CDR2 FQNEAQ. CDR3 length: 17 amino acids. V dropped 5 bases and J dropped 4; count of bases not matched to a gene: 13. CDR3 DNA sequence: TGTGCCAGCAGCCTCTCCTGGGCGGGGGGCCAATACAATGAGCAGTTCTTC. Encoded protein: CASSLSWAGGQYNEQFF. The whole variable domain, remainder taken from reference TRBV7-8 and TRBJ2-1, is GAGVSQSPRYKVAKRGQDVALRCDPISGHVSLFWYQQALGQGPEFLTYFQNEAQLDKSGLPSDRFFAERPEGSVSTLKIQRTQQEDSAVYLCASSLSWAGGQYNEQFFGPGTRLTVL.

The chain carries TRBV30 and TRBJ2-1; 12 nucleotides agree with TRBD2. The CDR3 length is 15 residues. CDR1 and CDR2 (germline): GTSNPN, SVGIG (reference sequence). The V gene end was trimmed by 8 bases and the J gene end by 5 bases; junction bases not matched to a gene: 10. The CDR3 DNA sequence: TGTGCCGCGGACAAGAGACTAGCGGGGGACAATGAGCAGTTCTTC. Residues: CAADKRLAGDNEQFF.

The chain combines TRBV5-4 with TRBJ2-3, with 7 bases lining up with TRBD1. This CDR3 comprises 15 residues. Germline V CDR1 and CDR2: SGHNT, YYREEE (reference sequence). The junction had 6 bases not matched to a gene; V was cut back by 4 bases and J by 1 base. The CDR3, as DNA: TGTGCCAGCAGCCTTCCCGGACAGGGCACAGATACGCAGTATTTT. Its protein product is CASSLPGQGTDTQYF.

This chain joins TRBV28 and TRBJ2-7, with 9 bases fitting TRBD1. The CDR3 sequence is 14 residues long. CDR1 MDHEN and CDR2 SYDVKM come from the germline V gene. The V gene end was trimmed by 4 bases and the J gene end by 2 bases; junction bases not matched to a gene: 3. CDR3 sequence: CASSYGQGTYEQYF. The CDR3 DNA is TGTGCCAGCAGTTACGGACAGGGGACCTACGAGCAGTACTTC.

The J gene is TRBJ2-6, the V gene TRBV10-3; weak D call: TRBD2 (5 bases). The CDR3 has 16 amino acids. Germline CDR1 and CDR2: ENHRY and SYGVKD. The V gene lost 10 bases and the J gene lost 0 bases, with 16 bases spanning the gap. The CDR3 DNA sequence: TGTGCCACCGCCTTAAGACGGGACTCTGGGGCCAACGTCCTGACTTTC. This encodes CATALRRDSGANVLTF.

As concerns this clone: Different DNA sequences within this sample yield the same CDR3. The CDR3 DNA reads as TGTGCCAGCAGCTTATCTAGCGGGGGTGGAGAGACCCAGTACTTC. Encoded protein: CASSLSSGGGETQYF. The chain joins TRBV11-2 to TRBJ2-5; 10 nucleotides match TRBD2. There are 15 residues in the CDR3. Germline CDR1 is SGHAT and CDR2 is FQNNGV. J lost 4 bases, V lost 2 bases, and 4 bases had no gene match.

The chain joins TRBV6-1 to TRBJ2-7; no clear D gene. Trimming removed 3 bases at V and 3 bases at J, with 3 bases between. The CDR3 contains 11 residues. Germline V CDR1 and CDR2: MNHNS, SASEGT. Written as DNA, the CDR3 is TGTGCCAGCAGTGACAGCTACGAGCAGTACTTC. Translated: CASSDSYEQYF.

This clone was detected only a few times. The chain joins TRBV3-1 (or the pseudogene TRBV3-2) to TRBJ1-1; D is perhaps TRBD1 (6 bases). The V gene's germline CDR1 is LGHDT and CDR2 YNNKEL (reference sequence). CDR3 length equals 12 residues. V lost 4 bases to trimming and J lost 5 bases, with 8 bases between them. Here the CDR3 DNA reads TGTGCCAGCAGCCTGAGGGGGACTGAAGCTTTCTTT. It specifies CASSLRGTEAFF.